These T cell receptor beta chains were read from a single sample in a study of long-term antiretroviral therapy in people with HIV. Here immunoSEQ multiplex PCR was the method, and the copy in TCRdb shows in-frame clones only, minus some. The sample has tens of thousands of clones, approximately 85% seen once. The sequencing here drew on unsorted PBMCs, taken 0.8 years before starting antiretroviral therapy. These receptors came from a man aged 18 to 29 with HIV. The CDR3 runs from the conserved cysteine through the conserved F or W. D genes are given only for firm matches. Expanded clones are given a class, and other clones once, few, many or no size at all.

clone_size,v_call,d_call,j_call,cdr3_nt,cdr3_aa
NA,TRBV7-7,NA,TRBJ2-5,TGTGCTAGCAGCTTTGGGGGACAAGAGACCCAGTACTTC,CASSFGGQETQYF
NA,TRBV7-2,TRBD2,TRBJ2-5,TGTGCCAGCAGCCGGGAGGTGCTGACCCAGTACTTC,CASSREVLTQYF
NA,TRBV5-1,NA,TRBJ2-7,TGCGCCAGCAGCCGAGCGGATGACAGGTTGGGGGGGCGAGGGCAGTACTTC,CASSRADDRLGGRGQYF
NA,TRBV6-1,TRBD1,TRBJ2-2,TGTGCCAGCAGTGAATTCGGGACAGGCTCGAACACCGGGGAGCTGTTTTTT,CASSEFGTGSNTGELFF
NA,TRBV19,NA,TRBJ1-4,TGTGCCAGTACCGGAGTGGAGGGGGTGACTGAAAAACTGTTTTTT,CASTGVEGVTEKLFF
NA,TRBV5-4,NA,TRBJ1-1,TGTGCCAGCAGCTTCGATCAGGTAATGAACACTGAAGCTTTCTTT,CASSFDQVMNTEAFF
NA,TRBV13,TRBD1,TRBJ1-1,TGTGCCAGCAGCTCGACAGGGGTCACTCAAGCTTTCTTT,CASSSTGVTQAFF
NA,TRBV9,TRBD2,TRBJ2-1,TGTGCCAGCAGCCGTAGCGGGGGCCCTATGAATGAGCAGTTCTTC,CASSRSGGPMNEQFF
NA,TRBV10-3,TRBD1,TRBJ1-2,TGTGCCATCAGTGAGAGACAGGGAACGGATGGCTACACCTTC,CAISERQGTDGYTF
NA,TRBV5-4,NA,TRBJ2-7,TGTGCCAGCAGCTTCCTTGGGGAGGCGAGGCAGTACTTC,CASSFLGEARQYF
NA,TRBV6-4,TRBD1,TRBJ1-5,TGTGCCAGCAGTGGGACAGGGAATAGCAATCAGCCCCAGCATTTT,CASSGTGNSNQPQHF
NA,TRBV7-9,NA,TRBJ2-7,TGTGCCAGCAGCCACTTAGTTGGGAGCTCCTACGAGCAGTACTTC,CASSHLVGSSYEQYF
NA,TRBV10-3,TRBD1,TRBJ1-1,TGTGCCATCAGTGAGTATACAGGGGTCACTGAAGCTTTCTTT,CAISEYTGVTEAFF
NA,TRBV13,TRBD2,TRBJ2-7,TGTGCCAGCAGCGCGACTAGCGGGAGCCAGTACTTC,CASSATSGSQYF
NA,TRBV7-2,NA,TRBJ1-5,TGTGCCAGCAGCTTAGTGCCGGGAGTGGGCAATCAGCCCCAGCATTTT,CASSLVPGVGNQPQHF
NA,TRBV5-6,TRBD2,TRBJ2-1,TGTGCCAGCAGCTTGGCTAGCGGTCACAATGAGCAGTTCTTC,CASSLASGHNEQFF
NA,TRBV6-6,NA,TRBJ2-5,TGTGCCAGCAGTTACTGGGAACAGGGTGGGTCGGAGACCCAGTACTTC,CASSYWEQGGSETQYF
once,TRBV9,NA,TRBJ1-3,TGTGCCAGCAGCGTAGAGGGCTCTGGAAACACCATATATTTT,CASSVEGSGNTIYF
NA,TRBV29-1,NA,TRBJ1-1,TGCAGCGTTGAGGTTTGGGCAGAAAACACTGAAGCTTTCTTT,CSVEVWAENTEAFF
NA,TRBV7-8,NA,TRBJ2-5,TGTGCCAGCAGCTCTCGCACGGACACTGCGCACCAAGAGACCCAGTACTTC,CASSSRTDTAHQETQYF
NA,TRBV11-1,NA,TRBJ2-7,TGTGCCAGCAGCTCGGACACGGTGAGCTCCTACGAGCAGTACTTC,CASSSDTVSSYEQYF
NA,TRBV6-5,NA,TRBJ1-3,TGTGCCAGCAGGTCAACAGAGCCTGCCACCATATATTTT,CASRSTEPATIYF
NA,TRBV28,NA,TRBJ2-7,TGTGCCAGCAGTACTCTCGGATCTGGCTACGAGCAGTACTTC,CASSTLGSGYEQYF
NA,TRBV27,NA,TRBJ1-4,TGTGCCAGCAGAATTGAGAAAAAACTGTTTTTT,CASRIEKKLFF
NA,TRBV5-6,NA,TRBJ1-1,TGTGCCAGCAGCACTTTACCAGGGACATTGAACACTGAAGCTTTCTTT,CASSTLPGTLNTEAFF
NA,TRBV11-1,NA,TRBJ2-4,TGTGCCAGCACCCCCCGTTTCGGGGAGGCCAAAAACATTCAGTACTTC,CASTPRFGEAKNIQYF
NA,TRBV28,NA,TRBJ1-1,TGTGCCAGCAGCCCTTATTGGGGGAACACTGAAGCTTTCTTT,CASSPYWGNTEAFF
NA,TRBV7-9,TRBD2,TRBJ2-2,TGTGCCAGCAGCTCCAGACTAGCGGGGGGGCCACGGGAGCTGTTTTTT,CASSSRLAGGPRELFF
NA,TRBV10-3,NA,TRBJ2-7,TGTGCCATCAGTGAGTCGACGGGGGCAGGGTGGGACGAGCAGTACTTC,CAISESTGAGWDEQYF
NA,TRBV7-9,NA,TRBJ2-5,TGTGCCACCACAACAGGGATCCAAGAGACCCAGTACTTC,CATTTGIQETQYF
NA,TRBV28,TRBD1,TRBJ2-4,TGTGCCAGCACCCCTTGGGACAGGGAAAACATTCAGTACTTC,CASTPWDRENIQYF
NA,TRBV6-5,TRBD1,TRBJ2-5,TGTGCCAGCAGCTCGACAGGGCTGGGGCTGGGGACCCAGTACTTC,CASSSTGLGLGTQYF
once,TRBV6-4,TRBD2,TRBJ2-1,TGTGCCAGCAGTCGGGGGGAGGGACCCGATGAGCAGTTCTTC,CASSRGEGPDEQFF
NA,TRBV18,TRBD1,TRBJ2-1,TGTGCCAGCTCACCACTATCAGGGGGTTACAATGAGCAGTTCTTC,CASSPLSGGYNEQFF
NA,TRBV10-3,NA,TRBJ1-5,TGTGCCAGAGACCCTCCTAATCAGCCCCAGCATTTT,CARDPPNQPQHF
NA,TRBV30,NA,TRBJ2-1,TGTGCCTGGAGTACAGGGTGGGGCAATGAGCAGTTCTTC,CAWSTGWGNEQFF
NA,TRBV5-4,NA,TRBJ1-1,TGTGCCAGCAGCCGGGCCGGAGGGGACCTAAACACTGAAGCTTTCTTT,CASSRAGGDLNTEAFF
NA,TRBV6-5,TRBD1,TRBJ1-2,TGTGCCAGCAGCCCACCCCCTTCCAGGGGGGGCTACACCTTC,CASSPPPSRGGYTF
once,TRBV5-6,TRBD1,TRBJ1-6,TGTGCCAGCAGCCTGGACAGGCCCAACCTCTCCTATAATTCACCCCTCCACTTT,CASSLDRPNLSYNSPLHF
NA,TRBV29-1,NA,TRBJ1-1,TGCAGCATACCAACAGGGACAACTGAAGCTTTCTTT,CSIPTGTTEAFF
NA,TRBV6-5,NA,TRBJ1-1,TGTGCCAGCAGGTGGCAGGAAGCTACTGAAGCTTTCTTT,CASRWQEATEAFF
NA,TRBV5-4,NA,TRBJ2-5,TGTGCCAGCAGCTTGTCAAGTAGGGGGGGAGGAGCCGAGGAGACCCAGTACTTC,CASSLSSRGGGAEETQYF
NA,TRBV13,NA,TRBJ2-7,TGTGCCAGCAGCCCGAGGGTTGTACCCTACGAGCAGTACTTC,CASSPRVVPYEQYF